The present T cell receptor beta chain was sequenced within a study of shared clonotypes between healthy human individuals. Comment on this clone: What it binds is not known.

Authors' methods: For the immunoSEQ data, sequences were junction-only without quality scores, so filtering differed. Produced via immunoSEQ multiplex PCR; TCRdb's table is partial and in-frame only. The DNA was the basis for D and trimming; V, J and clone size are from that table. The repertoire holds roughly 770,000 clones, roughly 96% seen once, with less than 0.25% in the top ten. General study points: A reduction in generation probabilities was seen for non-shared clonotypes relative to those shared by all four donors.

Deletions cut 1 base from V and 0 bases from J, with 9 bases between. The CDR3 contains 15 residues. Germline CDR1 and CDR2: MNHNS and SASEGT. CD8 cells regarded as naive lacked CD45RO, were positively chosen for CCR7, and omitted terminally differentiated effector memory CD45RA+ cells. This rearrangement joins TRBV6-1 to TRBJ1-2; D ambiguous. The clonotype originates from a man younger than 45 in good health. Sequenced sample: naive CD8+ T cells sorted from blood. CDR3 protein: CASSEDPRANYGYTF. The CDR3, as DNA: TGTGCCAGCAGTGAAGACCCAAGAGCTAACTATGGCTACACCTTC.